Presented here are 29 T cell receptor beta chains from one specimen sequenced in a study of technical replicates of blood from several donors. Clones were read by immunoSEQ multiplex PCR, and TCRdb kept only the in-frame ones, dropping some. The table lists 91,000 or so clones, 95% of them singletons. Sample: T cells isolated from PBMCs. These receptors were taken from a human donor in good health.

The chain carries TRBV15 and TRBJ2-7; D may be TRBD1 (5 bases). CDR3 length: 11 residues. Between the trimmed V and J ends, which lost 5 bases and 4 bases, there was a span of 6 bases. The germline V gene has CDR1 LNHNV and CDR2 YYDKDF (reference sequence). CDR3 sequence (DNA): TGTGCCACCAGCCAGGGTTACGAGCAGTACTTC. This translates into CATSQGYEQYF.

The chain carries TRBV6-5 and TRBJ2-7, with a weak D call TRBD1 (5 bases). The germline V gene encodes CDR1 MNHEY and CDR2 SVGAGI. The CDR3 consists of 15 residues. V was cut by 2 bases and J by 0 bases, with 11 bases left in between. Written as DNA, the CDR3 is TGTGCCAGCAGTTACGACAGAACACCCTCCTACGAGCAGTACTTC. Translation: CASSYDRTPSYEQYF.

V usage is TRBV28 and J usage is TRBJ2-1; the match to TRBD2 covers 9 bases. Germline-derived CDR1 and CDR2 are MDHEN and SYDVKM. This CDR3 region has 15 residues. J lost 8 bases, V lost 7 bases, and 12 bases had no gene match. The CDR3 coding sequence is TGTGCCAGCATCCCACGGCTAGCGGGAAGGTATGAGCAGTTCTTC. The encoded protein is CASIPRLAGRYEQFF.

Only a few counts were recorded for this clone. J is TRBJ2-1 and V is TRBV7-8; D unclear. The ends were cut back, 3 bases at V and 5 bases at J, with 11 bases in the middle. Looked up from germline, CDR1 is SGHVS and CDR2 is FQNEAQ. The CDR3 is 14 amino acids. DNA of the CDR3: TGTGCCAGCAGCTTGGATAAGCAGGACAATGAGCAGTTCTTC. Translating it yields CASSLDKQDNEQFF.

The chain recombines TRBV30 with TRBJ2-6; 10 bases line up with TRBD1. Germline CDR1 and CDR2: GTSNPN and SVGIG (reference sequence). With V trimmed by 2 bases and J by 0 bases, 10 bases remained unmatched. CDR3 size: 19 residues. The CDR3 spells CAWSRIRTGGRSGANVLTF. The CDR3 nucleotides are TGTGCCTGGAGTAGAATCAGGACAGGGGGACGCTCTGGGGCCAACGTCCTGACTTTC.

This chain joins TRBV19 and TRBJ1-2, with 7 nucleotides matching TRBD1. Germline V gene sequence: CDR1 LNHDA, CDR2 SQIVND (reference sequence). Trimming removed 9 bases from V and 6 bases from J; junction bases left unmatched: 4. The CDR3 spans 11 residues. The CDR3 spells CARKTGNGYTF. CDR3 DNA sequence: TGTGCCAGGAAGACAGGGAATGGCTACACCTTC.

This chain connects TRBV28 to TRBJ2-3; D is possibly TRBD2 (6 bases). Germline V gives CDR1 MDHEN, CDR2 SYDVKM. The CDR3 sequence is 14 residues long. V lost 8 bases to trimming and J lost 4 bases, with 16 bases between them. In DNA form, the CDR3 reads TGTGCCAGCGGCCCCGGGGGTAGCGCAGATACGCAGTATTTT. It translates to CASGPGGSADTQYF.

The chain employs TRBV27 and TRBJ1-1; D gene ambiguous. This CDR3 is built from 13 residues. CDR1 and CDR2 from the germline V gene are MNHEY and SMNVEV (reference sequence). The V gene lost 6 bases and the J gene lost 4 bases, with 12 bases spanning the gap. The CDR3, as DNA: TGTGCCAGCAGCTCTAAAGAGGTCACTGAAGCTTTCTTT. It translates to CASSSKEVTEAFF.

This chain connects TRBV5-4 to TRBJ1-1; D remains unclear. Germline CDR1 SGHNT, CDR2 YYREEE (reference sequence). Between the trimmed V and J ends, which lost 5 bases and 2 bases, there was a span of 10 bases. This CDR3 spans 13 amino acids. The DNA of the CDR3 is TGTGCCAGCAGATGGCAGGTTAACACTGAAGCTTTCTTT. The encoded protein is CASRWQVNTEAFF.

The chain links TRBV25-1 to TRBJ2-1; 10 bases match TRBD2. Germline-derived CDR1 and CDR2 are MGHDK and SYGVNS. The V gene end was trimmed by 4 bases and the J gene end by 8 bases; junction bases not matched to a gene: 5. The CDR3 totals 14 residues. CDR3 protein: CASSVVAGGHEQFF. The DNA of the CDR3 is TGTGCCAGCAGTGTAGTAGCGGGAGGTCATGAGCAGTTCTTC.

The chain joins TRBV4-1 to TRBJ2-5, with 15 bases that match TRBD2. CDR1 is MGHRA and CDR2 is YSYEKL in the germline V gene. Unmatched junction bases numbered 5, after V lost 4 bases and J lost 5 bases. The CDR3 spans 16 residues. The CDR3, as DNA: TGCGCCAGCAGCCCGGGACTAGCGGGAGGTATGGAGACCCAGTACTTC. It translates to CASSPGLAGGMETQYF.

Here the CDR3 DNA reads TGTGCCAGCTCACCTAGCGTACAACAAGAGACCCAGTACTTC. This codes for CASSPSVQQETQYF. The chain uses TRBV18 and TRBJ2-5; tentative D call: TRBD2 (5 bases). There are 14 residues in the CDR3. Trimming stripped 3 bases from V and 2 bases from J, with 10 bases between. The germline gives CDR1 KGHSH, CDR2 LQKENI.

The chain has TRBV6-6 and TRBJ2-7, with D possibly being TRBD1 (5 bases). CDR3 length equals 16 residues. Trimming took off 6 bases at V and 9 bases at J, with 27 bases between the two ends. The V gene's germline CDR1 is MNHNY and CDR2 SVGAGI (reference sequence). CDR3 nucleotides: TGTGCCAGCAGCCCTTCCGACCAGGGTGGGGAAAGGGGGCAGTACTTC. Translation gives CASSPSDQGGERGQYF.

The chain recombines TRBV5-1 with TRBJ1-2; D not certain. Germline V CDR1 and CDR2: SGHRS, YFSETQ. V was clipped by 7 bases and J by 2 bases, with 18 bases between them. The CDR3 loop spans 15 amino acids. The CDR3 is CASARGPEVNYGYTF. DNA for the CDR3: TGCGCCAGCGCACGAGGCCCTGAGGTAAACTATGGCTACACCTTC.

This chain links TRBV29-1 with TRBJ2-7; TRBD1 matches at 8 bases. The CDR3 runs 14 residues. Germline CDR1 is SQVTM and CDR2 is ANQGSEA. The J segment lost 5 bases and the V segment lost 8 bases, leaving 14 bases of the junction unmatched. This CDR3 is CSTSRGQAGDEQYF. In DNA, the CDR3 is TGCAGCACGTCCAGGGGGCAGGCCGGCGACGAGCAGTACTTC.

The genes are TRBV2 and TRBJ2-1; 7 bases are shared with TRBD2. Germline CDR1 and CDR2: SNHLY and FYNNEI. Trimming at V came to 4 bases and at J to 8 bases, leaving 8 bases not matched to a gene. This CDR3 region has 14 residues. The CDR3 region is CASSGSGSWDEQFF. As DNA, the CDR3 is TGTGCCAGCAGTGGTAGCGGGTCGTGGGATGAGCAGTTCTTC.

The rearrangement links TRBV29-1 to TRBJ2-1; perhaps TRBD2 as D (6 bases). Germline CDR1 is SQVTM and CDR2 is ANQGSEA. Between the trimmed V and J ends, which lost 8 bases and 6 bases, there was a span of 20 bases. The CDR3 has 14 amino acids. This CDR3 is CSSPGTALTNEQFF. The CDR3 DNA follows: TGCAGCTCCCCCGGGACTGCCTTAACCAATGAGCAGTTCTTC.

Here the CDR3 DNA reads TGTGCCAGCAGTTCCCCGGAGACGAGGCAGTTCTTC. Residues: CASSSPETRQFF. The V call is TRBV28, the J call TRBJ2-1; D ambiguous. Per the germline V gene, CDR1 is MDHEN and CDR2 is SYDVKM. V lost 4 bases and J 12 bases, leaving 13 bases between the germline ends. This CDR3 has 12 residues.

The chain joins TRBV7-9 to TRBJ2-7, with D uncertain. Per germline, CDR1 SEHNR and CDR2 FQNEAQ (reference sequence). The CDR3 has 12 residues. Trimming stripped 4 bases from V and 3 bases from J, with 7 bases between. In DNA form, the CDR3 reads TGTGCCAGCAGCTCACCGGGCTACGAGCAGTACTTC. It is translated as CASSSPGYEQYF.

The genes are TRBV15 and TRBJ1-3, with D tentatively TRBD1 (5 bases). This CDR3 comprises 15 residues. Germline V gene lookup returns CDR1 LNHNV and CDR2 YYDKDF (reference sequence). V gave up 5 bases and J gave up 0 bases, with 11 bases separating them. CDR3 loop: CATSRDRGSGNTIYF. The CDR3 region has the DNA TGTGCCACCAGCCGCGACAGAGGCTCTGGAAACACCATATATTTT.

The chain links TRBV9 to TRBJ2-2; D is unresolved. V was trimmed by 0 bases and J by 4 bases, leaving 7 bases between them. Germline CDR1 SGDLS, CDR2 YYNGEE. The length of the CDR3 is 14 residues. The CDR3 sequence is CASSVAERTGELFF. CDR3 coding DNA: TGTGCCAGCAGCGTAGCAGAACGCACCGGGGAGCTGTTTTTT. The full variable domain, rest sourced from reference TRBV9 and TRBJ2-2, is DSGVTQTPKHLITATGQRVTLRCSPRSGDLSVYWYQQSLDQGLQFLIQYYNGEERAKGNILERFSAQQFPDLHSELNLSSLELGDSALYFCASSVAERTGELFFGEGSRLTVL.

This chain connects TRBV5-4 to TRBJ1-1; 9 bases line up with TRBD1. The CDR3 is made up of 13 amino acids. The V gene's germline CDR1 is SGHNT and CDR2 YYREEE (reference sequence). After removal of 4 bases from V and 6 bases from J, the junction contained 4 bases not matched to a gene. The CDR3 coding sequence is TGTGCCAGCAGCCAGGACAGGGGCGCTGAAGCTTTCTTT. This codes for CASSQDRGAEAFF.

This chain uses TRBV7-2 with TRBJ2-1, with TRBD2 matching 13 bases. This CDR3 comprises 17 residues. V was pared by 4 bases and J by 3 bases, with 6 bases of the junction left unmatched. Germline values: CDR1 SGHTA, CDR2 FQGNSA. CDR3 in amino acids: CASSYAGTSGNYNEQFF. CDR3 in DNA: TGTGCCAGCAGCTACGCGGGGACTAGCGGGAACTACAATGAGCAGTTCTTC.

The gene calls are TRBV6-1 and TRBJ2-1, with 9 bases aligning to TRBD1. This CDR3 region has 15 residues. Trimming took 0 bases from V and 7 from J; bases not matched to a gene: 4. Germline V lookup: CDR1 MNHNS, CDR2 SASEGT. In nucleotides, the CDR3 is TGTGCCAGCAGTGAAGCCGGGACAGGGTGGAATGAGCAGTTCTTC. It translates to CASSEAGTGWNEQFF.

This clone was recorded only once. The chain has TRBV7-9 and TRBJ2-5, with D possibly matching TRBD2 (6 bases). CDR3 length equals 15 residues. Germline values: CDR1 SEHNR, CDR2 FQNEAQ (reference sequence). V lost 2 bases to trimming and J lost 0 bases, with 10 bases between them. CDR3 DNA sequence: TGTGCCAGCAGCTTAATGGCGGGGAACCAAGAGACCCAGTACTTC. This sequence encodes CASSLMAGNQETQYF. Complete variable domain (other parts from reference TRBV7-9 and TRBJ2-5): DTGVSQNPRHKITKRGQNVTFRCDPISEHNRLYWYRQTLGQGPEFLTYFQNEAQLEKSRLLSDRFSAERPKGSFSTLEIQRTEQGDSAMYLCASSLMAGNQETQYFGPGTRLLVL.

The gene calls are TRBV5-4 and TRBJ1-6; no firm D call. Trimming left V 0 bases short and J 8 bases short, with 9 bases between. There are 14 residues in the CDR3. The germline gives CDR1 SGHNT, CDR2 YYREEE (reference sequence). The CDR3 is CASSLVSGHSPLHF. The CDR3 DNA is TGTGCCAGCAGCTTGGTGTCAGGTCATTCACCCCTCCACTTT. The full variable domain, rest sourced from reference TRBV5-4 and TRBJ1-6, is ETGVTQSPTHLIKTRGQQVTLRCSSQSGHNTVSWYQQALGQGPQFIFQYYREEENGRGNFPPRFSGLQFPNYSSELNVNALELDDSALYLCASSLVSGHSPLHFGNGTRLTVT.

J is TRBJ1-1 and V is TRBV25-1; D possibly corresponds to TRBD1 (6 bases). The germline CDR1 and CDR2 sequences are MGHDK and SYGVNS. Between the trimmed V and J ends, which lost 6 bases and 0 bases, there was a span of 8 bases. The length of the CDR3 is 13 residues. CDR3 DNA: TGTGCCAGCAGGACAGGTCTGAACACTGAAGCTTTCTTT. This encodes CASRTGLNTEAFF.

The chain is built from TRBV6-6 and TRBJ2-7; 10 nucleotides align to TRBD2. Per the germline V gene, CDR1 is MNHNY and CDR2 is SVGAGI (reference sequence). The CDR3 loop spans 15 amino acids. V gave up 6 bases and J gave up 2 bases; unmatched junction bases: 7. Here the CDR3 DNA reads TGTGCCAGCAGCCGTCTAGCGGGAGAAGCCTACGAGCAGTACTTC. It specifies CASSRLAGEAYEQYF.

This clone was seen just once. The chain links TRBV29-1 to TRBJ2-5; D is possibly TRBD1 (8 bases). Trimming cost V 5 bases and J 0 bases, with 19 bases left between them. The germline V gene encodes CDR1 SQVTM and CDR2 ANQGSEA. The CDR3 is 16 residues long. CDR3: CSVRWGGQDYQETQYF. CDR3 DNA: TGCAGCGTTCGGTGGGGGGGACAGGACTACCAAGAGACCCAGTACTTC.